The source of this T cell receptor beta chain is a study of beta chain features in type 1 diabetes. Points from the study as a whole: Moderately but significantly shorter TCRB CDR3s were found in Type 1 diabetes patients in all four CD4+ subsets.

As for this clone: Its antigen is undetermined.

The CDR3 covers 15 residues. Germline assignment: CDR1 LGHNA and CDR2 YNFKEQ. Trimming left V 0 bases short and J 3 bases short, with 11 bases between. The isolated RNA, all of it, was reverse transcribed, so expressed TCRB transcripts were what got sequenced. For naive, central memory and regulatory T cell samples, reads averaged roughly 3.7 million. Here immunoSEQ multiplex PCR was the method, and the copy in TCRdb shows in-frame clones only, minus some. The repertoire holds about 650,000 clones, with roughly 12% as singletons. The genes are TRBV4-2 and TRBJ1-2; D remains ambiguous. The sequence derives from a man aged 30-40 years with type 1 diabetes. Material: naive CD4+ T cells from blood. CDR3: CASSQDQGRHYGYTF. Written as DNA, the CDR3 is TGTGCCAGCAGCCAAGATCAAGGACGGCACTATGGCTACACCTTC.